The clone carrying this T cell receptor (beta chain) was recorded only once. The data belong to a study of blood T cell repertoires in COVID-19. Background on the study: The United States, Italy and Spain were the sources of the acute and convalescent COVID-19 samples. Sample material is recorded as cDNA or gDNA derived from T cells, B-cell-depleted T cells, or PBMCs.

V was clipped by 4 bases and J by 3 bases; unmatched bases: 6. CDR1 SGHKS and CDR2 YYEKEE come from the germline V gene (reference sequence). The CDR3 is 14 residues long. How the authors handled the data: Amplifying reference gene primers gave estimates of nucleated cell counts. TCRdb keeps only in-frame clones here, not all; method: immunoSEQ multiplex PCR. V, J and clone size are taken as reported in that table, and D and trimming were inferred from the DNA itself. The data hold about 210,000 clones, with 92% observed a single time. This TCR was recovered from a young man with acute or convalescent COVID-19. The material sequenced was peripheral blood. The chain carries TRBV5-5 and TRBJ2-7, with 8 bases identical to TRBD1. The CDR3 DNA reads as TGTGCCAGCAGCATCGGGACAGGCTTCTACGAGCAGTACTTC. Encoded protein: CASSIGTGFYEQYF. The full variable domain, completed using reference TRBV5-5 and TRBJ2-7, is DAGVTQSPTHLIKTRGQQVTLRCSPISGHKSVSWYQQVLGQGPQFIFQYYEKEERGRGNFPDRFSARQFPNYSSELNVNALLLGDSALYLCASSIGTGFYEQYFGPGTRLTVT.